The 27 T cell receptor beta chains given below trace back to one sample, sequenced in a study of beta chain features in type 1 diabetes. Study-level points and caveats: Shorter TCRB CDR3s, moderately but significantly so, were found in Type 1 diabetes patients in all four CD4+ subsets.

Antigens for these TCRs are unknown. What was sequenced were expressed TCRB transcripts, since all of the isolated RNA had been reverse transcribed. Profiled with immunoSEQ multiplex PCR; TCRdb holds only in-frame clones, not every one. Of some 640,000 clones in the sample, 11% to 15% were seen once. Sequencing was done on a sample of naive CD4+ T cells from blood. The receptors were gathered from a young man with type 1 diabetes.

The chain carries TRBV30 and TRBJ2-1; 13 positions match TRBD2. The CDR3 runs to 16 residues. Germline trimming cut 3 bases from V and 0 bases from J; bases unmatched to any gene: 2. Germline V lookup: CDR1 GTSNPN, CDR2 SVGIG (reference sequence). CDR3 bases: TGTGCCTGGAGCAGGACTAGCGGGAGCTCCTACAATGAGCAGTTCTTC. Its translation: CAWSRTSGSSYNEQFF.

This clone has only a few counts. V usage is TRBV5-1 and J usage is TRBJ2-1; no clear D gene. Germline assignment: CDR1 SGHRS and CDR2 YFSETQ. V was pared by 7 bases and J by 4 bases, with 12 bases between. The CDR3 is made up of 13 amino acids. The DNA of the CDR3 is TGCGCCAGCGTCCCGGACGGTTACAATGAGCAGTTCTTC. Translated, it gives CASVPDGYNEQFF. The variable domain in full, completed from reference TRBV5-1 and TRBJ2-1, reads KAGVTQTPRYLIKTRGQQVTLSCSPISGHRSVSWYQQTPGQGLQFLFEYFSETQRNKGNFPGRFSGRQFSNSRSEMNVSTLELGDSALYLCASVPDGYNEQFFGPGTRLTVL.

This clone occurred a few times. This sequence joins TRBV9 and TRBJ2-3; 9 nucleotides align to TRBD2. This CDR3 comprises 18 residues. V lost 4 bases, J lost 2 bases, and 14 bases stayed unmatched. Germline-derived CDR1 and CDR2 are SGDLS and YYNGEE. Here the CDR3 reads CASSPEGASGVVTDTQYF. The CDR3 DNA reads as TGTGCCAGCAGCCCAGAGGGTGCTAGCGGGGTCGTCACAGATACGCAGTATTTT.

This sequence joins TRBV5-1 and TRBJ2-3, with a weak D call TRBD1 (6 bases). In germline, CDR1 is SGHRS, CDR2 YFSETQ. Trimming stripped 3 bases from V and 5 bases from J, with 13 bases between. This CDR3 region has 14 residues. The CDR3 here is CASSSGHEEDTQYF. The CDR3 DNA is TGCGCCAGCAGCTCGGGACACGAGGAAGATACGCAGTATTTT.

The chain links TRBV9 to TRBJ2-1; 10 bases align to TRBD2. The CDR3 totals 15 residues. Germline trimming cut 5 bases from V and 3 bases from J; bases unmatched to any gene: 5. Germline assignment: CDR1 SGDLS and CDR2 YYNGEE. CDR3 sequence reads: CASSDTSGDYNEQFF. The CDR3 DNA sequence: TGTGCCAGCAGTGATACTAGCGGGGACTACAATGAGCAGTTCTTC.

The table lists this clone with a few counts. The rearrangement uses TRBV14 and TRBJ2-2; no clear D gene. CDR1 and CDR2 from the germline V gene are SGHDN and FVKESK. V was clipped by 2 bases and J by 2 bases, with 3 bases between them. The CDR3 covers 13 residues. Written as DNA, the CDR3 is TGTGCCAGCAGCCAAAGTAACACCGGGGAGCTGTTTTTT. This encodes CASSQSNTGELFF.

The rearrangement joins TRBV7-9 to TRBJ1-1; D gene uncertain. This CDR3 has 14 residues. With 1 base removed from V and 6 bases from J, the gap between germline ends came to 12 bases. Germline V lookup: CDR1 SEHNR, CDR2 FQNEAQ (reference sequence). Here the CDR3 reads CASSLDSLVSEAFF. CDR3 DNA sequence: TGTGCCAGCAGCTTAGACAGTCTAGTTTCTGAAGCTTTCTTT. The full variable domain, rest sourced from reference TRBV7-9 and TRBJ1-1, is DTGVSQNPRHKITKRGQNVTFRCDPISEHNRLYWYRQTLGQGPEFLTYFQNEAQLEKSRLLSDRFSAERPKGSFSTLEIQRTEQGDSAMYLCASSLDSLVSEAFFGQGTRLTVV.

The CDR3 DNA is TGTGCCAGCAGTCCTCGACAGGGTAGACTCTACGAGCAGTACTTC. This sequence encodes CASSPRQGRLYEQYF. This chain connects TRBV27 to TRBJ2-7; 7 bases agree with TRBD1. After removal of 5 bases from V and 3 bases from J, the junction contained 10 bases not matched to a gene. The CDR3 runs 15 residues. Germline values: CDR1 MNHEY, CDR2 SMNVEV (reference sequence).

A few counts support this clone. This chain uses TRBV15 with TRBJ2-4, with no clear D. Germline V gene lookup returns CDR1 LNHNV and CDR2 YYDKDF (reference sequence). V was pared by 1 base and J by 1 base, with 11 bases between. The CDR3 runs to 16 residues. CDR3 in amino acids: CATSRGTNWAKNIQYF. CDR3 in DNA: TGTGCCACCAGCAGAGGAACTAATTGGGCCAAAAACATTCAGTACTTC.

This clone has only a few counts. The chain recombines TRBV7-2 with TRBJ2-3; the D is unclear. V was trimmed by 5 bases and J by 6 bases, leaving 9 bases between them. This CDR3 contains 12 residues. The germline gives CDR1 SGHTA, CDR2 FQGNSA. The CDR3 coding sequence is TGTGCCAGCAGCGCGCCTGGGGATACGCAGTATTTT. Translating gives CASSAPGDTQYF.

In its sample, this clone was seen a few times. V is TRBV29-1 and J is TRBJ2-1; 9 bases match TRBD1. Germline CDR1 is SQVTM and CDR2 is ANQGSEA. The CDR3 is made up of 18 amino acids. Trimming at V came to 2 bases and at J to 4 bases, leaving 15 bases not matched to a gene. This chain's CDR3 is CSVELPPGQGIRYNEQFF. CDR3 sequence (DNA): TGCAGCGTTGAACTCCCTCCGGGACAGGGTATTAGGTACAATGAGCAGTTCTTC.

The gene calls are TRBV19 and TRBJ1-1; D gene ambiguous. V gave up 6 bases and J gave up 4 bases, with 12 bases separating them. There are 13 residues in the CDR3. Germline CDR1 reads LNHDA; CDR2 reads SQIVND (reference sequence). CDR3 protein: CASRQIDGTEAFF. The CDR3 nucleotides read TGTGCCAGTAGGCAGATTGATGGCACTGAAGCTTTCTTT.

The chain employs TRBV7-2 and TRBJ2-1; TRBD2 is a possible D gene (6 bases). Trimming shortened V by 4 bases and J by 6 bases, and 16 bases separated the two germline ends. Germline CDR1 and CDR2: SGHTA and FQGNSA. The CDR3 runs to 15 residues. In DNA, the CDR3 is TGTGCCAGCAGCTCGCGACTAGGCCGTAGCAATGAGCAGTTCTTC. It translates to CASSSRLGRSNEQFF.

This clone was counted only a few times. V and J are TRBV4-1 and TRBJ2-1, with TRBD2 matching over 8 bases. V dropped 3 bases and J dropped 5; count of bases not matched to a gene: 6. The CDR3 is 15 residues long. Per germline, CDR1 MGHRA and CDR2 YSYEKL. The CDR3 region has the DNA TGCGCCAGCAGCCAGGTCGGGACTAGTAACAATGAGCAGTTCTTC. Translation gives CASSQVGTSNNEQFF.

The V gene is TRBV4-3, the J gene TRBJ2-6; D gene unclear. The V gene's germline CDR1 is LGHNA and CDR2 YSLEER. V was trimmed by 4 bases and J by 0 bases, leaving 7 bases between them. This CDR3 region has 15 residues. Here the CDR3 reads CASSLGFSGANVLTF. CDR3 bases: TGCGCCAGCAGCCTGGGCTTCTCTGGGGCCAACGTCCTGACTTTC.

The sample holds a few counts of this clone. The chain recombines TRBV9 with TRBJ1-5; D is undetermined. The CDR3 is 14 amino acids. The V end lost 3 bases, the J end lost 1 base, and 8 bases lay between the germline ends. CDR1 and CDR2 from the germline V gene are SGDLS and YYNGEE. The CDR3 coding sequence is TGTGCCAGCAGCGCTGCCGGGAGCAATCAGCCCCAGCATTTT. It encodes CASSAAGSNQPQHF.

This sequence joins TRBV9 and TRBJ1-3, with a tentative D call TRBD1 (6 bases). Germline CDR1 reads SGDLS; CDR2 reads YYNGEE. The V end was cut by 0 bases, the J end by 4 bases, with 14 bases between. CDR3 length equals 16 residues. The DNA of the CDR3 is TGTGCCAGCAGCGTAGTGTCGTCAGGGGACGGAAACACCATATATTTT. Encoded protein: CASSVVSSGDGNTIYF.

This clone was detected a few times. This sample includes further DNA sequences coding for the same CDR3. This chain connects TRBV29-1 to TRBJ1-2, with 8 bases that match TRBD1. The ends lost 6 bases at V and 2 bases at J; junction bases unmatched: 2. Per the germline V gene, CDR1 is SQVTM and CDR2 is ANQGSEA. The CDR3 covers 12 residues. The CDR3 sequence is CSVDRENYGYTF. The CDR3 DNA is TGCAGCGTGGACAGGGAAAACTATGGCTACACCTTC.

The V call is TRBV19, the J call TRBJ1-2; D remains unclear. Between the trimmed V and J ends, which lost 8 bases and 2 bases, there was a span of 6 bases. Germline V gives CDR1 LNHDA, CDR2 SQIVND (reference sequence). This CDR3 comprises 11 residues. CDR3 sequence reads: CASSVNYGYTF. The CDR3 bases are TGTGCCAGTTCTGTCAACTATGGCTACACCTTC.

This clone was picked up a small number of times. The chain carries TRBV29-1 and TRBJ2-3, with 10 bases fitting TRBD2. V was clipped by 7 bases and J by 0 bases; unmatched bases: 4. The CDR3 spans 14 residues. Germline V gene lookup returns CDR1 SQVTM and CDR2 ANQGSEA. The CDR3 region is CSAETSGSTDTQYF. CDR3 nucleotides: TGCAGCGCCGAGACTAGCGGGAGCACAGATACGCAGTATTTT.

V and J are TRBV28 and TRBJ2-4, with D possibly matching TRBD1 (6 bases). Germline values: CDR1 MDHEN, CDR2 SYDVKM. The CDR3 runs to 13 residues. Trimming removed 7 bases at V and 4 bases at J, with 11 bases between. The CDR3: CASNSGDKNIQYF. The CDR3 region has the DNA TGTGCCAGCAATTCAGGGGATAAAAACATTCAGTACTTC.

The chain is built from TRBV10-3 and TRBJ2-1; 12 bases are a match to TRBD2. After removal of 2 bases from V and 0 bases from J, the junction contained 11 bases not matched to a gene. The CDR3 is 20 residues long. Germline CDR1 ENHRY, CDR2 SYGVKD. DNA for the CDR3: TGTGCCATCAGTGAGACCCCGGGACTAGCGGGCGAGAGCTCCTACAATGAGCAGTTCTTC. Protein: CAISETPGLAGESSYNEQFF.

This clone was observed a handful of times. The chain joins TRBV7-2 to TRBJ2-2; a possible D gene is TRBD1 (6 bases). The ends were cut back, 0 bases at V and 5 bases at J, with 13 bases in the middle. There are 16 residues in the CDR3. CDR1 SGHTA and CDR2 FQGNSA come from the germline V gene. The CDR3 loop reads CASSLAPRGRTGELFF. Written as DNA, the CDR3 is TGTGCCAGCAGCTTAGCTCCCAGGGGCAGAACCGGGGAGCTGTTTTTT.

This clone was counted only a few times. The V call is TRBV11-2, the J call TRBJ2-2; 10 bases agree with TRBD2. Trimming at V came to 5 bases and at J to 3 bases, leaving 9 bases not matched to a gene. CDR3 length: 17 amino acids. Germline V gene sequence: CDR1 SGHAT, CDR2 FQNNGV. The DNA for the CDR3 is TGTGCCAGCAGCGGACGTCTAGCGGGGGAGGACACCGGGGAGCTGTTTTTT. Its translation: CASSGRLAGEDTGELFF.

This clone has more than one count but fewer than ten. This sequence joins TRBV30 and TRBJ1-6; D is unresolved. From germline, CDR1 is GTSNPN and CDR2 SVGIG (reference sequence). The CDR3 has 17 amino acids. The V end was cut by 0 bases, the J end by 5 bases, with 17 bases between. The CDR3 DNA is TGTGCCTGGAGTGTATCAAGGGTCGGAGGTAATAATTCACCCCTCCACTTT. Translating gives CAWSVSRVGGNNSPLHF.

The rearrangement joins TRBV25-1 to TRBJ2-7; the match to TRBD1 covers 10 bases. The CDR3 sequence is 14 residues long. V shed 3 bases and J 5 bases; nucleotides not matched to a gene: 4. The germline V gene encodes CDR1 MGHDK and CDR2 SYGVNS. CDR3 bases: TGTGCCAGCAGTGAGGGGGACAGGGGCGACGAGCAGTACTTC. Protein: CASSEGDRGDEQYF.

The gene calls are TRBV29-1 and TRBJ2-5, with D perhaps TRBD1 (6 bases). Gene TRBJ2-7 matches the end of the DNA better, so the J call may be wrong. In germline, CDR1 is SQVTM, CDR2 ANQGSEA. The CDR3 length is 12 residues. The CDR3 DNA sequence: TGCAGCGCAACAGGGTCCTCCTACGAGCAGTACTTC. Translated: CSATGSSYEQYF.